This T cell receptor (beta chain) was sequenced during a study of cytomegalovirus exposure and HLA in healthy donors. General study results and limits: Presence/absence results assume similar sequencing depth per donor, which may not hold. Most TCR beta V segments were productive about 90% or about 30% of the time in an earlier analysis.

PCR employed 60 Vbeta and 13 Jbeta primers. TCRdb's table, derived via immunoSEQ multiplex PCR, lists solely in-frame clones and lacks some. The sample records some 180,000 clones, around 76% being singletons. As for this clone: No antigen is known for it.

After removal of 4 bases from V and 10 bases from J, the junction contained 7 bases not matched to a gene. CDR1 is LGHNA, CDR2 YNFKEQ, per germline. The CDR3 runs to 12 residues. This TCR derives from a man aged 35 to 55 in good health and CMV-seronegative. V and J are TRBV4-2 and TRBJ2-7; 7 bases line up with TRBD1. Sequenced: PBMCs. The CDR3 nucleotides read TGTGCCAGCAGCCCAGGACAGGACAGACAGTACTTC. This translates into CASSPGQDRQYF.